This T cell receptor (beta chain) was sequenced in a study of response to subunit inactivated influenza vaccine. General study findings and limits: Researchers suggested that each seasonal influenza vaccination recruits few new T cells.

MiXCR was run by TCRdb on the RT-PCR reads, yielding one entry per CDR3 protein. In the table there are more than 250,000 distinct CDR3 sequences, 21% of which are singletons. This clonotype was detected only a few times. The antigen is unknown. Looked up from germline, CDR1 is SEHNR and CDR2 is FQNEAQ (reference sequence). The CDR3 is 14 amino acids. Trimming left V 3 bases short and J 8 bases short, with 16 bases between. The starting material was PBMCs from blood, obtained approximately 22 months after vaccination. The source of this sequence is a man aged 50 to 69 who received an inactivated influenza vaccine. This sequence joins TRBV7-9 and TRBJ1-2; D call uncertain. The CDR3 nucleotides read TGTGCCAGCAGCTTTACTACCCGGGCCGAGGGCTACACCTTC. It is translated as CASSFTTRAEGYTF.